This T cell receptor (beta chain) stems from a study of shared clonotypes between healthy human individuals. Findings of the study overall: Researchers found naive subsets generally carried larger estimated richness than memory subsets.

Profiling relied on immunoSEQ multiplex PCR, and the TCRdb table lists in-frame clones only, not all of them. Here the sample spans about 2.4 million clones, over 85% being singletons. On this clone itself: Its target is not known.

The CDR3 has 15 amino acids. V lost 4 bases and J lost 8, with 19 bases in between. Germline assignment: CDR1 SGHRS and CDR2 YFSETQ. The chain uses TRBV5-1 and TRBJ2-1; no clear D. The source of this sequence is a man younger than 35 in good health. Some clones in this sample may be carry-over from other donors' samples. Sequencing was carried out using naive CD4+ T cells from PBMCs. The subset is: CD45RA+ positively selected. The CDR3 DNA is TGCGCCAGCAGCCCACGGACGGCTGAAGTGGATGAGCAGTTCTTC. Protein product: CASSPRTAEVDEQFF.